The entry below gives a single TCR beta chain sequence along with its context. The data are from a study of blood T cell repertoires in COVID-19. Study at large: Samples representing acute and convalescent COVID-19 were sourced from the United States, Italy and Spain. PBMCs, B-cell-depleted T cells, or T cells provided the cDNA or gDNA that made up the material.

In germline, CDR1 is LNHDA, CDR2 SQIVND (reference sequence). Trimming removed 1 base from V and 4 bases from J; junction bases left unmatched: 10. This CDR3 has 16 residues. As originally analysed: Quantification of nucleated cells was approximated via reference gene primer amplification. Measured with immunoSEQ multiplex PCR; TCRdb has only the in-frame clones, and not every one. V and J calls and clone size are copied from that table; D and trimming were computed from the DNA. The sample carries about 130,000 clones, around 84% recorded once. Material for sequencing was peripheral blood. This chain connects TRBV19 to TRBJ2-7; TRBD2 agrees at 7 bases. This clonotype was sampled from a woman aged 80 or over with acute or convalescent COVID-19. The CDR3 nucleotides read TGTGCCAGTAGTATAGCGTTGCTAGCGGAGCCTTACGAGCAGTACTTC. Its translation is CASSIALLAEPYEQYF.